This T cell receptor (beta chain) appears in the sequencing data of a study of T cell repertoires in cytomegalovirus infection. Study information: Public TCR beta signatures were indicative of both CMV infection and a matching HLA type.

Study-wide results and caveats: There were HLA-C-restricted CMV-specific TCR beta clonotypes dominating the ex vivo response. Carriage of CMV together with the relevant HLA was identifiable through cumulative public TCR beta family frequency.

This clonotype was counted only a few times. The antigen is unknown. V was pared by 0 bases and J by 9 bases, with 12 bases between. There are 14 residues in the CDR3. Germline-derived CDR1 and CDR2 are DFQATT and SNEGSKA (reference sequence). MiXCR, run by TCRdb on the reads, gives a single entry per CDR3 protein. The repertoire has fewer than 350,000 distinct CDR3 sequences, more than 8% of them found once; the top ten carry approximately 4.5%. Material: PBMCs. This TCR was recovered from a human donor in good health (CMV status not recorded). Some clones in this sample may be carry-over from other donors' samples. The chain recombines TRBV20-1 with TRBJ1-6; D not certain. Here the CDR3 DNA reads TGCAGTGCTAGAGACCAGATGGCGGGTTCACCCCTCCACTTT. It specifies CSARDQMAGSPLHF.